Listed below are T cell receptor beta chains from one sample, sequenced in a study of PD-L1 blockade in urothelial cancer. The assay was immunoSEQ multiplex PCR, and TCRdb's table has in-frame clones only and misses some. The repertoire consists of nearly 45,000 clones, with almost 85% occurring once and the leading ten covering roughly an eighth. This sample comprised PBMCs, obtained around atezolizumab (anti-PD-L1) treatment. The receptors here all came from a man between 60 and 70 years old with urothelial cancer. CDR3s include the opening cysteine and the closing phenylalanine or tryptophan. Fields, in order: V gene, J gene, CDR3 protein.

TRBV29-1	TRBJ1-1	CSPDGTGNTEAFF
TRBV5-1	TRBJ2-1	CASSWTAGSNNEQFF
TRBV7-9	TRBJ1-2	CASSLGVGDGYTF
TRBV27	TRBJ2-1	CASSPAPPGSGGARNEQFF
TRBV7-9	TRBJ1-1	CASSLQGGGTEAFF
TRBV5-1	TRBJ1-1	CASSPEVRVTEAFF
TRBV9	TRBJ1-5	CASSAGLVAQPQHF
TRBV7-8	TRBJ1-1	CASSLGRHEAFF
TRBV7-2	TRBJ1-1	CASSLGSGGMTEAFF
TRBV29-1	TRBJ1-1	CSVNPIGGITEAFF
TRBV30	TRBJ2-3	CAWSVGGYGTQYF
TRBV5-1	TRBJ2-1	CASSSRDYLNNEQFF
TRBV5-1	TRBJ2-1	CASSLRASGGPGGNEQFF
TRBV5-4	TRBJ1-4	CASSYTGDSNEKLFF
TRBV6-6	TRBJ1-1	CASSYKGLNTEAFF
TRBV11-2	TRBJ1-6	CASSLEAGNNSPLHF
TRBV11-2	TRBJ2-3	CASSLGHRQGKGDTQYF
TRBV5-5	TRBJ2-2	CASSLESGQITTGELFF
TRBV6-5	TRBJ1-1	CASRGTTRAFF
TRBV11-3	TRBJ2-1	CASSLRLAVYNEQFF